The sequence of this T cell receptor beta chain was determined in a study of blood T cell repertoires in COVID-19. The CDR3 loop spans 14 amino acids. Germline trimming cut 5 bases from V and 4 bases from J; bases unmatched to any gene: 6. Germline assignment: CDR1 LNHNV and CDR2 YYDKDF (reference sequence). The repertoire was sequenced with immunoSEQ multiplex PCR; TCRdb's copy has only in-frame clones and lacks some. The sample consists of about 180,000 clones, approximately 89% of them appearing once. This chain connects TRBV15 to TRBJ2-7, with 9 positions matching TRBD1. Sequencing was done on a sample of peripheral blood. This receptor was identified in a woman aged 25 to 39 with acute or convalescent COVID-19. The CDR3 loop is CATSGGQGRYEQYF. CDR3 coding DNA: TGTGCCACCAGCGGCGGACAGGGGCGGTACGAGCAGTACTTC.